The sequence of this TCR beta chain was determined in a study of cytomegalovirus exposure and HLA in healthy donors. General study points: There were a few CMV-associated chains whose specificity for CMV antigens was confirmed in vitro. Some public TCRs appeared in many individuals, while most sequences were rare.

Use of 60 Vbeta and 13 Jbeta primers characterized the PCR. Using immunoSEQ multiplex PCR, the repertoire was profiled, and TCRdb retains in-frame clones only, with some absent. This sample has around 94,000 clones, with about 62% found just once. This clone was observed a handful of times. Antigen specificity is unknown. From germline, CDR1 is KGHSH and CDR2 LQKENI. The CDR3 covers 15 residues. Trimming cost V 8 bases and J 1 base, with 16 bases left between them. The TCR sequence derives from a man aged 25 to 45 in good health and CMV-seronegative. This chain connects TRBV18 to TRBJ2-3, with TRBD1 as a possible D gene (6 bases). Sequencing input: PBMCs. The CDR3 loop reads CASGTGQPRTDTQYF. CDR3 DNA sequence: TGTGCCAGCGGCACAGGGCAGCCCCGCACAGATACGCAGTATTTT.